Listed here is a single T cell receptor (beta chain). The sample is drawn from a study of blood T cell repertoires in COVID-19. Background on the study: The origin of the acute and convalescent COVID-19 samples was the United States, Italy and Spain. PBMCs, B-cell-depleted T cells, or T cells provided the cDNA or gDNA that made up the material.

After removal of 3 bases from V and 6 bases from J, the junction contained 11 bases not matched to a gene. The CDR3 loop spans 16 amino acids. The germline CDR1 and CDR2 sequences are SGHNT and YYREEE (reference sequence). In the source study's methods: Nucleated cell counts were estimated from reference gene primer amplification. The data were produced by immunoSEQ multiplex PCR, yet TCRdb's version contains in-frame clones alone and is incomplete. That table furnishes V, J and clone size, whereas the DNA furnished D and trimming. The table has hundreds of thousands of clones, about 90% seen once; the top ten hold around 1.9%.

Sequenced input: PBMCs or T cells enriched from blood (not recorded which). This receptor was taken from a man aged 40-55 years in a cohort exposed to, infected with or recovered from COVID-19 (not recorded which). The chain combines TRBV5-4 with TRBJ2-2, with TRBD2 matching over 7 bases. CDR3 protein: CASSSSRGRLPGELFF. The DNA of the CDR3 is TGTGCCAGCAGCTCGAGTCGCGGGAGACTCCCCGGGGAGCTGTTTTTT.